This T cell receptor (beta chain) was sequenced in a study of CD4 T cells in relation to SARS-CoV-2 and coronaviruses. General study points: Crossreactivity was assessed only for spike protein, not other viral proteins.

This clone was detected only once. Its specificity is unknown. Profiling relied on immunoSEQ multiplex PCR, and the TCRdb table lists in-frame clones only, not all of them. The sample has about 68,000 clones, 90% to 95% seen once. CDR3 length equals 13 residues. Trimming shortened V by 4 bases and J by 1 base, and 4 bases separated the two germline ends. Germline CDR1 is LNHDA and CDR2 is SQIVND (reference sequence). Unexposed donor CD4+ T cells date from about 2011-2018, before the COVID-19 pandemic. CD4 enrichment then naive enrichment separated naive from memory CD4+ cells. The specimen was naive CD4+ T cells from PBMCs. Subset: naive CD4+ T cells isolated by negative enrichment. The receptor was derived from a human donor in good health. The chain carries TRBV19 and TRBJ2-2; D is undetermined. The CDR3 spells CASSKLNTGELFF. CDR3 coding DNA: TGTGCCAGTAGTAAGTTGAACACCGGGGAGCTGTTTTTT. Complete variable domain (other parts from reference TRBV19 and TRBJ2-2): DGGITQSPKYLFRKEGQNVTLSCEQNLNHDAMYWYRQDPGQGLRLIYYSQIVNDFQKGDIAEGYSVSREKKESFPLTVTSAQKNPTAFYLCASSKLNTGELFFGEGSRLTVL.